The entry below describes one T cell receptor beta chain. These data are taken from a study of shared T cell receptors in the human thymus. CDR3 length: 13 amino acids. Looked up from germline, CDR1 is WSHSY and CDR2 is SAAADI. With V trimmed by 8 bases and J by 4 bases, 6 bases remained unmatched. The assay was immunoSEQ multiplex PCR, and TCRdb's table has in-frame clones only and misses some. The table lists over 350,000 clones, 95% of them singletons, with roughly 0.02% in the top ten. Sequences were obtained from thymocytes. V usage is TRBV10-2 and J usage is TRBJ2-7; 9 positions agree with TRBD1. The receptor was derived from a human donor. The chain's CDR3 is CASAPGQGYEQYF. CDR3 in DNA: TGCGCCAGCGCCCCTGGACAGGGGTACGAGCAGTACTTC.